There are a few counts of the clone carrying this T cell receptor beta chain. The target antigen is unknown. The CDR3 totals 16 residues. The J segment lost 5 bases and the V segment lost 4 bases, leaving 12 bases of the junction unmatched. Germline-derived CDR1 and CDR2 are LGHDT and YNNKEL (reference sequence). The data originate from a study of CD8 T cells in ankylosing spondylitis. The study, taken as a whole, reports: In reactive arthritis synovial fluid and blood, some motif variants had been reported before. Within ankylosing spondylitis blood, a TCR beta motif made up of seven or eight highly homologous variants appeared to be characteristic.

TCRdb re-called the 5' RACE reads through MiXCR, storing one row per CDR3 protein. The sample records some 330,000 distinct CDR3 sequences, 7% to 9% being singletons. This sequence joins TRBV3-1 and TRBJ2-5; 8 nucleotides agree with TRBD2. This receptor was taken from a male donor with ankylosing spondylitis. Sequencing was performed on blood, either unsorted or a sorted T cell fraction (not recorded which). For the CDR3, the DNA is TGTGCCAGCAGCCGATTAGCGGGACCTTTAGGGGAGACCCAGTACTTC. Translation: CASSRLAGPLGETQYF.